This note documents a single T cell receptor (beta chain) sequence. This receptor's antigen is unknown. Per-base qualities were not stored, and no clone one base away is much larger. This specimen comes from a study of blood T cell repertoires in COVID-19 (dated by TCRdb to 2020 to 2021). Regarding the complete study: Samples covering the acute and convalescent phases of COVID-19 were provided by collaborators in the United States, Italy and Spain. The material from the prospective study consisted of cDNA or gDNA derived from T cells, B-cell-depleted T cells, or PBMCs. Subjects who had been exposed to COVID-19, were actively infected with it, or had recovered from it provided the deeply sampled blood TCRbeta repertoires that made up the dataset. A freely available public database, intended as a resource for researchers studying the immune response to SARS-CoV-2, is where the repertoires were released. Samples were obtained from the ongoing ImmuneRACE study (first 160 participants) and from about 1,300 subjects provided by 6 global collaborators. Sample metadata almost always included a de-identified subject ID, COVID-19 status, age in years and sex. Where HLA class I and class II types were available, the types were taken from metadata supplied by the sample provider, not from assay-based typing.

TCRbeta CDR3 regions were amplified from genomic DNA by means of the immunoSEQ Assay, a bias-controlled multiplex PCR. The authors' pipeline ran thus. The number of nucleated cells in each sample was estimated from the amplification of reference gene primers within the assay. To quantify the absolute abundance of each unique TCRbeta CDR3 rearrangement, sequence reads were collapsed and filtered. For each sample, productive Simpson clonality was calculated as the square root of Simpson's diversity index across productive rearrangements. Entries here come from immuneACCESS through TCRdb and include only in-frame sequences with V and J called. Some clones fail to appear in such tables; in the studies checked, an unresolved V gene covers under half of the shortfall, and the cause of the remainder is unknown. Clone size and V and J calls were adopted from that table, with D and trimming inferred from the DNA. This sample is represented by some 260,000 clones; about 88% of them were singletons. The ten largest clones capture around 2% of the sample.

Taken from the germline V gene (reference sequence), the CDR1 and CDR2 loops are LGHDT and YNNKEL. From its cysteine to its phenylalanine, the CDR3 spans 19 amino acids. The DNA shown is the 57-base CDR3, in frame from base 1. From V the trimming removes 4 bases and from J it removes 5 bases, while the gene matches leave 20 bases of the junction unaccounted for. Beyond this particular receptor, the publication reports: How much clinical and demographic metadata was included differed by source and by participant, and the metadata was provided uncurated.

Samples from volunteer blood donors who had recovered from COVID-19 were contributed by a second Seattle source. Each collaborating institution followed its own protocols to collect whole blood in K2EDTA tubes. For TCRbeta analysis, collaborators shipped samples as frozen whole blood, isolated PBMCs, or DNA extracted from either of those sample types. This receptor was taken from a woman aged 40 to 50 who had recovered from COVID-19. The sequenced material came from peripheral blood. The sequence is built from TRBV3-1 (or the pseudogene TRBV3-2) and TRBJ2-5; 9 central nucleotides agree with TRBD2. The DNA sequence follows: TGTGCCAGCAGCCCCGCATTCGGATCGGTAGCGGGAGACGGGGAGACCCAGTACTTC. Its protein product is CASSPAFGSVAGDGETQYF.